The 15 T cell receptor beta chains below were found in one sample sequenced in a study of glioma-infiltrating T cells after dendritic cell vaccination. Some clones are missing from TCRdb's copy, which holds only in-frame ones; the method was immunoSEQ multiplex PCR. The data show nearly 85,000 clones, 80% to 90% seen once. This specimen consisted of blood, obtained before dendritic cell vaccination. These TCRs come from a human donor with glioblastoma.

The genes are TRBV29-1 and TRBJ2-3; tentative D call: TRBD1 (6 bases). Germline V CDR1 and CDR2: SQVTM, ANQGSEA. The CDR3 is 17 amino acids. V was cut by 2 bases and J by 0 bases, with 18 bases left in between. CDR3 in amino acids: CSVEPQGAAMSTDTQYF. Here the CDR3 DNA reads TGCAGCGTTGAACCACAGGGAGCCGCAATGAGCACAGATACGCAGTATTTT.

The rearrangement links TRBV27 to TRBJ2-2, with TRBD1 as a possible D gene (5 bases). Germline-derived CDR1 and CDR2 are MNHEY and SMNVEV (reference sequence). The CDR3 runs 15 residues. Trimming pared 3 bases from V and 3 bases from J, leaving 11 bases between. CDR3 DNA: TGTGCCAGCAGTTTGTCGCAGGGTTACACCGGGGAGCTGTTTTTT. Protein sequence: CASSLSQGYTGELFF.

The rearrangement links TRBV9 to TRBJ2-1; D is unresolved. The CDR3 length is 14 residues. The germline CDR1 and CDR2 sequences are SGDLS and YYNGEE. The ends were cut back, 4 bases at V and 4 bases at J, with 12 bases in the middle. This chain's CDR3 is CASSIVGDYNEQFF. The CDR3 DNA is TGTGCCAGCAGCATCGTGGGCGATTACAATGAGCAGTTCTTC.

This clone was seen just once. This rearrangement joins TRBV10-3 to TRBJ2-5; 12 nucleotides match TRBD2. The J segment lost 4 bases and the V segment lost 6 bases, leaving 3 bases of the junction unmatched. CDR3 length: 14 amino acids. Germline V gives CDR1 ENHRY, CDR2 SYGVKD. This chain's CDR3 is CAIRPGLAGETQYF. CDR3 nucleotides: TGTGCCATCAGGCCGGGACTAGCGGGAGAGACCCAGTACTTC.

This chain links TRBV9 with TRBJ2-2; tentatively, D is TRBD2 (6 bases). V was shortened by 0 bases and J by 3 bases, with 9 bases between the two germline ends. Germline CDR1 reads SGDLS; CDR2 reads YYNGEE. This CDR3 has 15 amino acids. CDR3 protein: CASSVGSGDTGELFF. CDR3 sequence (DNA): TGTGCCAGCAGCGTAGGTTCGGGGGACACCGGGGAGCTGTTTTTT.

The V call is TRBV11-1, the J call TRBJ1-6, with TRBD1 matching over 7 bases. Germline V lookup: CDR1 SGHAT, CDR2 FQDESV (reference sequence). J lost 5 bases, V lost 5 bases, and 3 bases had no gene match. There are 14 residues in the CDR3. CDR3 bases: TGTGCCAGCAGCACGGGACAGAATAATTCACCCCTCCACTTT. As protein: CASSTGQNNSPLHF.

J is TRBJ2-3 and V is TRBV5-1; 7 bases are a match to TRBD2. This CDR3 is 15 amino acids long. Germline V gene lookup returns CDR1 SGHRS and CDR2 YFSETQ. V shed 4 bases, J shed 1 base, and the junction held 6 bases outside the gene matches. The CDR3 nucleotides read TGCGCCAGCAGCGCAACTAGCGCGGGCACAGATACGCAGTATTTT. This translates into CASSATSAGTDTQYF.

CDR3 bases: TGCAGCGTTGAAGAACTTGGCCAGGGGATGGAGACCCAGTACTTC. Translating gives CSVEELGQGMETQYF. The J gene is TRBJ2-5, the V gene TRBV29-1; D possibly corresponds to TRBD1 (6 bases). The CDR3 contains 15 residues. CDR1 is SQVTM, CDR2 ANQGSEA, per germline. V was pared by 0 bases and J by 5 bases, with 16 bases between.

This clone showed up just once. The chain's CDR3 is CASTPAGRTEAFF. CDR3 nucleotides: TGTGCCAGCACCCCGGCAGGGCGGACTGAAGCTTTCTTT. This chain connects TRBV6-5 to TRBJ1-1, with D perhaps TRBD1 (5 bases). Looked up from germline, CDR1 is MNHEY and CDR2 is SVGAGI. CDR3 size: 13 residues. Trimming pared 7 bases from V and 5 bases from J, leaving 14 bases between.

The J gene is TRBJ2-7, the V gene TRBV28; D is uncertain. The V and J ends lost 8 bases and 5 bases respectively, with 13 bases between them. CDR1 and CDR2 (germline): MDHEN, SYDVKM. The CDR3 is 12 residues long. The CDR3 region is CASAIIENEQYF. The CDR3 coding sequence is TGTGCCAGCGCTATCATTGAGAACGAGCAGTACTTC.

This sequence joins TRBV5-4 and TRBJ2-2; D not resolved. The CDR3 totals 15 residues. The germline V and J ends were trimmed by 1 base and 5 bases, with 12 bases remaining between them. Germline assignment: CDR1 SGHNT and CDR2 YYREEE (reference sequence). The CDR3 region is CASSLWPSSTGELFF. CDR3 nucleotide sequence: TGTGCCAGCAGCTTGTGGCCTAGTTCAACCGGGGAGCTGTTTTTT.

The chain links TRBV2 to TRBJ2-7; a weak D match, TRBD1 (5 bases). Germline V gene sequence: CDR1 SNHLY, CDR2 FYNNEI. The CDR3 extends over 13 amino acids. Trimming shortened V by 7 bases and J by 0 bases, and 10 bases separated the two germline ends. The CDR3 coding sequence is TGTGCCAGCATGCAGGGAAACTCCTACGAGCAGTACTTC. Its protein product is CASMQGNSYEQYF.

The chain carries TRBV11-2 and TRBJ2-5; TRBD1 aligns across 7 bases. Per germline, CDR1 SGHAT and CDR2 FQNNGV. V trimming: 5 bases; J trimming: 5 bases; junction bases outside the gene matches: 14. The CDR3 extends over 16 amino acids. The CDR3 coding sequence is TGTGCCAGCAGCGGAAAGGGACAGCCCACTGGGGAGACCCAGTACTTC. Translated, it gives CASSGKGQPTGETQYF.

The CDR3 nucleotides are TGTGCCAGCAGCCTCTCGGCCCTCGGGGGCTACACCTTC. Translated, it gives CASSLSALGGYTF. The chain links TRBV13 to TRBJ1-2; no clear D. Germline CDR1 and CDR2: PRHDT and FYEKMQ (reference sequence). This CDR3 contains 13 residues. Trimming stripped 5 bases from V and 8 bases from J, with 15 bases between.

The J gene is TRBJ2-2, the V gene TRBV15, with 7 bases fitting TRBD2. The CDR3 consists of 14 residues. The germline CDR1 and CDR2 sequences are LNHNV and YYDKDF (reference sequence). Trimming cost V 6 bases and J 3 bases; bases outside gene matches: 4. The CDR3 is CATRGREYTGELFF. CDR3 nucleotides: TGTGCCACCAGGGGGCGGGAGTACACCGGGGAGCTGTTTTTT.